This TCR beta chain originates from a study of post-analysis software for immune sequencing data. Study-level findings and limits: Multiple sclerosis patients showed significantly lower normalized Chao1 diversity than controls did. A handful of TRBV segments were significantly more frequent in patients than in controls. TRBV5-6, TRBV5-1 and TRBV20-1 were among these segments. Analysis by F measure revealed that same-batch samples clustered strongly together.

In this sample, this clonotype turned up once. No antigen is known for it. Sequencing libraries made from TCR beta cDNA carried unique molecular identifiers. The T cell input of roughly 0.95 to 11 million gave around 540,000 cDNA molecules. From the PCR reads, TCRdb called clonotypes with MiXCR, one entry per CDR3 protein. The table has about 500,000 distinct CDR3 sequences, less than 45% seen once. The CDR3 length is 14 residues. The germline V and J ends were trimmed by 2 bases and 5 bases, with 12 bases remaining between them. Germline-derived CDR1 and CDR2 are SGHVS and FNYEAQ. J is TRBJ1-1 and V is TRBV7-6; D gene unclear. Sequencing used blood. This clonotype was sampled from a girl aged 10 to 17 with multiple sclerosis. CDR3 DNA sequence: TGTGCCAGCAGCTTAAAAGATATCGGGACTGAAGCTTTCTTT. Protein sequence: CASSLKDIGTEAFF.